These 26 T cell receptor beta chains share one sample of origin, sequenced in a study of blood T cell repertoires in COVID-19. The table came from immunoSEQ multiplex PCR; TCRdb's copy has only in-frame clones and leaves some out. The table shows around 58,000 clones, with 88% occurring only once. Sequenced sample: peripheral blood. The receptors shown here come from a woman aged 55-69 years with COVID-19, enrolled during active disease.

This chain connects TRBV28 to TRBJ1-6, with 8 nucleotides matching TRBD1. The CDR3 runs 14 residues. The trim removed 7 bases at V and 9 bases at J, leaving 8 bases unmatched. Germline CDR1 and CDR2: MDHEN and SYDVKM. The CDR3 bases are TGTGCCAGCAAGACGGGACAGGCAGTTTCACCCCTCCACTTT. Protein: CASKTGQAVSPLHF. The full variable domain, in which reference TRBV28 and TRBJ1-6 provide the parts outside the CDR3, is DVKVTQSSRYLVKRTGEKVFLECVQDMDHENMFWYRQDPGLGLRLIYFSYDVKMKEKGDIPEGYSVSREKKERFSLILESASTNQTSMYLCASKTGQAVSPLHFGNGTRLTVT.

The V and J genes are TRBV5-1 and TRBJ2-2, with a weak D call TRBD1 (6 bases). Germline assignment: CDR1 SGHRS and CDR2 YFSETQ. V was shortened by 4 bases and J by 4 bases, with 11 bases between the two germline ends. The CDR3 sequence is 14 residues long. The CDR3 DNA reads TGCGCCAGCAGCCTCATAGGGGGCACCGGGGAGCTGTTTTTT. This encodes CASSLIGGTGELFF.

The CDR3 bases are TGCGCCAGCAGCACCGGGACTAGCGGATACAACAATGAGCAGTTCTTC. Translated: CASSTGTSGYNNEQFF. The V gene is TRBV5-1, the J gene TRBJ2-1, with 11 bases matching TRBD2. Germline CDR1 and CDR2: SGHRS and YFSETQ. The CDR3 spans 16 residues. V shed 4 bases and J 5 bases; nucleotides not matched to a gene: 8.

V is TRBV28 and J is TRBJ1-1, with D perhaps TRBD1 (5 bases). This CDR3 has 14 residues. With 8 bases removed from V and 0 bases from J, the gap between germline ends came to 13 bases. Germline CDR1 reads MDHEN; CDR2 reads SYDVKM. The chain's CDR3 is CASHGGDLNTEAFF. Written as DNA, the CDR3 is TGTGCCAGCCACGGAGGGGACTTGAACACTGAAGCTTTCTTT.

The chain couples TRBV5-1 to TRBJ2-7, with D tentatively TRBD2 (6 bases). The CDR3 is 15 amino acids. The ends were cut back, 2 bases at V and 3 bases at J, with 15 bases in the middle. Germline V gene lookup returns CDR1 SGHRS and CDR2 YFSETQ. CDR3 sequence (DNA): TGCGCCAGCAGCTTAGGCCTAGCGACAGTCTACGAGCAGTACTTC. Its protein product is CASSLGLATVYEQYF.

The chain recombines TRBV3-1 (or the pseudogene TRBV3-2) with TRBJ2-2; 8 bases map to TRBD1. Trimming took 4 bases from V and 4 from J; bases not matched to a gene: 5. CDR1 and CDR2 (germline): LGHDT, YNNKEL (reference sequence). The CDR3 spans 15 residues. CDR3 residues: CASSPQGAGTGELFF. DNA for the CDR3: TGTGCCAGCAGCCCCCAGGGGGCGGGCACCGGGGAGCTGTTTTTT.

Points on this clone: Other DNA sequences in the sample encode the same CDR3. The chain couples TRBV12-3 or TRBV12-4 to TRBJ1-2; TRBD1 matches at 7 bases. The CDR3 extends over 13 amino acids. J lost 6 bases, V lost 5 bases, and 6 bases had no gene match. The CDR3 is CASSLGTEDGYTF. The CDR3 bases are TGTGCCAGCAGTCTTGGGACAGAGGATGGCTACACCTTC.

This clone has more than one count but fewer than ten. The CDR3 is CASSYSAGVPDTQYF. CDR3 bases: TGTGCCAGCAGTTACTCGGCGGGAGTTCCGGATACGCAGTATTTT. The chain employs TRBV6-5 and TRBJ2-3, with 7 bases identical to TRBD2. This CDR3 region has 15 residues. J lost 6 bases, V lost 0 bases, and 6 bases had no gene match. CDR1 MNHEY and CDR2 SVGAGI come from the germline V gene.

This chain uses TRBV6-5 with TRBJ2-5; tentatively, D is TRBD1 (5 bases). CDR3 length: 13 amino acids. With 6 bases removed from V and 5 bases from J, the gap between germline ends came to 13 bases. The V gene's germline CDR1 is MNHEY and CDR2 SVGAGI. DNA for the CDR3: TGTGCCAGCAGAAATGACAGAATGGAGACCCAGTACTTC. Translating gives CASRNDRMETQYF.

The chain is built from TRBV5-1 and TRBJ1-5; 9 bases line up with TRBD1. Trimming removed 4 bases from V and 7 bases from J; junction bases left unmatched: 12. Germline V lookup: CDR1 SGHRS, CDR2 YFSETQ. CDR3 length: 16 residues. The CDR3 DNA sequence: TGCGCCAGCAGCGCAGGTACAGGGGGCGGTGGACAGCCCCAGCATTTT. Protein sequence: CASSAGTGGGGQPQHF.

V is TRBV5-1 and J is TRBJ2-4; TRBD2 matches at 15 bases. V shed 4 bases and J 0 bases; nucleotides not matched to a gene: 14. Per germline, CDR1 SGHRS and CDR2 YFSETQ. This CDR3 has 21 amino acids. The CDR3, as DNA: TGCGCCAGCAGCCTACCGGGACTAGCGGGGGGTCCCGGGCTAGCCAAAAACATTCAGTACTTC. This translates into CASSLPGLAGGPGLAKNIQYF.

In DNA form, the CDR3 reads TGTGCCATCAGTGAGTCTAGTGAGACCCAGTACTTC. The encoded protein is CAISESSETQYF. The chain links TRBV10-3 to TRBJ2-5; D gene uncertain. V lost 0 bases and J lost 5, with 4 bases in between. Germline CDR1 is ENHRY and CDR2 is SYGVKD. The CDR3 is made up of 12 amino acids.

The V gene is TRBV7-9, the J gene TRBJ2-4, with TRBD1 identical over 7 bases. This CDR3 has 15 residues. V shed 4 bases, J shed 0 bases, and the junction held 3 bases outside the gene matches. Germline CDR1 is SEHNR and CDR2 is FQNEAQ (reference sequence). CDR3 residues: CASSSTGIAKNIQYF. The CDR3 DNA reads TGTGCCAGCAGCTCGACAGGGATAGCCAAAAACATTCAGTACTTC.

This sequence joins TRBV5-1 and TRBJ2-7; 9 bases agree with TRBD1. Trimming took 7 bases from V and 7 from J; bases not matched to a gene: 9. Germline V CDR1 and CDR2: SGHRS, YFSETQ. This CDR3 is 13 amino acids long. The CDR3 nucleotides read TGCGCCAGCGGGGAACAGGGGGCGCGTGAGCAGTACTTC. Translated: CASGEQGAREQYF.

V gene TRBV19 combines with J gene TRBJ1-5; TRBD1 aligns across 9 bases. J gave up 8 bases and V 6 bases, and 5 bases lay outside the gene matches. Germline CDR1 is LNHDA and CDR2 is SQIVND (reference sequence). The CDR3 consists of 13 residues. CDR3 protein: CASRGQGWEPQHF. CDR3 nucleotides: TGTGCCAGTAGGGGACAGGGCTGGGAGCCCCAGCATTTT. Full variable domain (outside the CDR3, taken from reference TRBV19 and TRBJ1-5): DGGITQSPKYLFRKEGQNVTLSCEQNLNHDAMYWYRQDPGQGLRLIYYSQIVNDFQKGDIAEGYSVSREKKESFPLTVTSAQKNPTAFYLCASRGQGWEPQHFGDGTRLSIL.

CDR3 region: CASSYRGAPNTEAFF. CDR3 coding DNA: TGTGCCAGCAGCTACCGTGGGGCGCCGAACACTGAAGCTTTCTTT. The rearrangement joins TRBV3-1 (or the pseudogene TRBV3-2) to TRBJ1-1, with D possibly matching TRBD1 (5 bases). CDR3 size: 15 residues. Trimming took 5 bases from V and 1 from J, leaving 14 bases between them. CDR1 and CDR2 (germline): LGHDT, YNNKEL (reference sequence).

CDR3 nucleotide sequence: TGTGCCACCAGTGACCTCCGGGGCTATGGCTACACCTTC. This translates into CATSDLRGYGYTF. The chain is built from TRBV24-1 and TRBJ1-2, with D hard to call. Looked up from germline, CDR1 is KGHDR and CDR2 is SFDVKD. Trimming took off 4 bases at V and 4 bases at J, with 9 bases between the two ends. This CDR3 has 13 residues.

This clone was detected a few times. The rearrangement uses TRBV5-6 and TRBJ1-4; 9 nucleotides match TRBD1. Germline V gene sequence: CDR1 SGHDT, CDR2 YYEEEE. J was trimmed by 8 bases and V by 3 bases; bases with no gene match: 8. The CDR3 runs 15 residues. CDR3 in DNA: TGTGCCAGCAGCTCGCAAGGGACAGGGTACGAAAAACTGTTTTTT. It encodes CASSSQGTGYEKLFF.

The J gene is TRBJ1-1, the V gene TRBV27, with 8 bases aligning to TRBD1. V shed 6 bases and J 1 base; nucleotides not matched to a gene: 7. In germline, CDR1 is MNHEY, CDR2 SMNVEV (reference sequence). This CDR3 region has 15 residues. CDR3 nucleotides: TGTGCCAGCAGCCCCGTTGGGACAGGGAACACTGAAGCTTTCTTT. Translation gives CASSPVGTGNTEAFF.

The V and J genes are TRBV7-6 and TRBJ2-6; the D is unclear. V gave up 0 bases and J gave up 0 bases, with 3 bases separating them. This CDR3 is 15 amino acids long. Germline CDR1 and CDR2: SGHVS and FNYEAQ. Here the CDR3 reads CASSLARSGANVLTF. The CDR3 DNA is TGTGCCAGCAGCTTAGCGCGCTCTGGGGCCAACGTCCTGACTTTC. Filled out from reference TRBV7-6 and TRBJ2-6, the complete variable domain reads GAGVSQSPRYKVTKRGQDVALRCDPISGHVSLYWYRQALGQGPEFLTYFNYEAQQDKSGLPNDRFSAERPEGSISTLTIQRTEQRDSAMYRCASSLARSGANVLTFGAGSRLTVL.

The CDR3 bases are TGCGCCAGCAGCTTGGAAGGGGGCTCTGGTCTCACTGAAGCTTTCTTT. Translated, it gives CASSLEGGSGLTEAFF. The V and J genes are TRBV5-1 and TRBJ1-1; 7 bases map to TRBD1. V gave up 0 bases and J gave up 4 bases; unmatched junction bases: 9. Germline V gene sequence: CDR1 SGHRS, CDR2 YFSETQ. The CDR3 has 16 amino acids.

V is TRBV11-2 and J is TRBJ2-1, with a tentative D call TRBD2 (6 bases). The CDR3 has 13 residues. Germline CDR1 reads SGHAT; CDR2 reads FQNNGV. Trimming removed 3 bases from V and 9 bases from J, with 12 bases in between. The CDR3 nucleotides read TGTGCCAGCAGCTTCGGGACTTTGTTTGAGCAGTTCTTC. This sequence encodes CASSFGTLFEQFF.

The V and J genes are TRBV5-1 and TRBJ1-2; 9 bases agree with TRBD1. The V gene's germline CDR1 is SGHRS and CDR2 YFSETQ. This CDR3 is built from 14 residues. V gave up 3 bases and J gave up 6 bases; unmatched junction bases: 6. CDR3 nucleotides: TGCGCCAGCAGCTCCACAGGGGGCGTGGATGGCTACACCTTC. Translated, it gives CASSSTGGVDGYTF.

This rearrangement joins TRBV14 to TRBJ2-1, with D possibly TRBD2 on 6 matching bases. The germline gives CDR1 SGHDN, CDR2 FVKESK. V lost 4 bases to trimming and J lost 9 bases, with 16 bases between them. This CDR3 comprises 14 residues. For the CDR3, the DNA is TGTGCCAGCAGCCTAATTGGAGGGATCGGTGAGCAGTTCTTC. The encoded protein is CASSLIGGIGEQFF.

CDR3 DNA: TGTGCCAGCAGTGTCAGGGACAGGTTCTACAATGAGCAGTTCTTC. Its protein is CASSVRDRFYNEQFF. The genes are TRBV2 and TRBJ2-1; 8 bases map to TRBD1. CDR1 and CDR2 from the germline V gene are SNHLY and FYNNEI. CDR3 length: 15 amino acids. V lost 4 bases to trimming and J lost 3 bases; unmatched junction nucleotides: 5.

CDR3 residues: CASSLVRLSDTQYF. The CDR3 DNA reads TGTGCCAGCAGCTTAGTTAGATTGTCAGATACGCAGTATTTT. The genes are TRBV13 and TRBJ2-3; no definite D call. This CDR3 has 14 residues. Trimming pared 1 base from V and 4 bases from J, leaving 9 bases between. Germline CDR1 reads PRHDT; CDR2 reads FYEKMQ (reference sequence).